A single sample gave rise to the 3 T cell receptor beta chains below, sequenced in a study of Ad26.COV2.S vaccination and SARS-CoV-2 variants. Here immunoSEQ multiplex PCR was the method, and the copy in TCRdb shows in-frame clones only, minus some. The profile shows roughly 380,000 clones, under 95% of them singletons. Material: peripheral blood, obtained after recovery from COVID-19. The receptors were gathered from a human donor who had recovered from COVID-19.

The chain employs TRBV6-5 and TRBJ1-2; D call uncertain. Trimming took off 0 bases at V and 4 bases at J, with 9 bases between the two ends. Per germline, CDR1 MNHEY and CDR2 SVGAGI. This CDR3 is 14 amino acids long. The CDR3 protein is CASSYSSQSYGYTF. CDR3 DNA sequence: TGTGCCAGCAGTTACTCGTCGCAGTCCTATGGCTACACCTTC.

The chain is built from TRBV7-2 and TRBJ1-2; D uncertain. There are 14 residues in the CDR3. The V gene lost 7 bases and the J gene lost 4 bases, with 16 bases spanning the gap. CDR1 and CDR2 from the germline V gene are SGHTA and FQGNSA. Written as DNA, the CDR3 is TGTGCCAGCACTCATAGGACCGCTTTCTATGGCTACACCTTC. It specifies CASTHRTAFYGYTF.

The chain uses TRBV12-5 and TRBJ2-1, with 8 bases aligning to TRBD2. This CDR3 has 21 amino acids. CDR1 and CDR2 (germline): LGHNT, FRNRAP. J lost 0 bases, V lost 0 bases, and 16 bases had no gene match. CDR3 DNA sequence: TGTGCTAGTGGTTTGGTACGATTGGGCCTAGCGGGCCACAGCTCCTACAATGAGCAGTTCTTC. Amino acid sequence: CASGLVRLGLAGHSSYNEQFF.